This TCR beta chain was profiled in a study of T cell responses to AZD1222 COVID-19 vaccine. Study-level results: Repertoire collection took place solely once the T cell response had peaked.

With regard to this clone: Its specificity is not known.

The data were produced by immunoSEQ multiplex PCR, yet TCRdb's version contains in-frame clones alone and is incomplete. Here the sample spans about 150,000 clones, around 90% being singletons. Germline loops: CDR1 KGHDR, CDR2 SFDVKD. The CDR3 has 13 amino acids. V lost 7 bases to trimming and J lost 4 bases, with 9 bases between them. The V gene is TRBV24-1, the J gene TRBJ2-2; no clear D. The source material was peripheral blood, sampled on day 0 of AZD1222 vaccination. The TCR originated in an adult in good health. The chain's CDR3 is CATSSLATGELFF. The DNA of the CDR3 is TGTGCCACCAGCTCACTTGCCACCGGGGAGCTGTTTTTT.